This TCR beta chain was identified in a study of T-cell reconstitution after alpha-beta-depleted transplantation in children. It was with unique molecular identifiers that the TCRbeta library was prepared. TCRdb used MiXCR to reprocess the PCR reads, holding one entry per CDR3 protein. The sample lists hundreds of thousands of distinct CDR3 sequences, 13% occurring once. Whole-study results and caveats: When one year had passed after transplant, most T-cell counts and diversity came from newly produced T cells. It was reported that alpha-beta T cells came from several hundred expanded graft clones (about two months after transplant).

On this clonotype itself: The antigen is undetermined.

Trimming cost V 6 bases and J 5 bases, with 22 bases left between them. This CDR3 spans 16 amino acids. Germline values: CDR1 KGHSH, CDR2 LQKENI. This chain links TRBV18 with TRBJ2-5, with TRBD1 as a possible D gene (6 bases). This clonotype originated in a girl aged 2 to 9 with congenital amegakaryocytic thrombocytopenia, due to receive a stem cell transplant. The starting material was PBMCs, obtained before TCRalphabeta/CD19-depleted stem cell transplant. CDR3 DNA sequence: TGTGCCAGCTCGAACACAGGGATACCCCCGAAGGAGACCCAGTACTTC. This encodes CASSNTGIPPKETQYF.